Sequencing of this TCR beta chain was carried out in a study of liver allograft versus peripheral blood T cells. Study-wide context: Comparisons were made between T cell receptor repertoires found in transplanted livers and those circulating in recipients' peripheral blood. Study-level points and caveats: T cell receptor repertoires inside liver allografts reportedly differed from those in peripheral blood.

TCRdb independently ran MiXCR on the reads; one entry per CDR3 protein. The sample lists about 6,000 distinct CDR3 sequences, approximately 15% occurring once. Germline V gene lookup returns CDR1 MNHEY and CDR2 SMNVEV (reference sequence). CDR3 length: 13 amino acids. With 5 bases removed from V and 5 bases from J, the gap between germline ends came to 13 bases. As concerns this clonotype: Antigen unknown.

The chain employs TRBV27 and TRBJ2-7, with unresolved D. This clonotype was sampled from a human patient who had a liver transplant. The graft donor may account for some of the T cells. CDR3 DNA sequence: TGTGCCAGCAGTCTCCCCCCAGGCGACGAGCAGTACTTC. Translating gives CASSLPPGDEQYF.